The clone carrying this TCR beta chain was counted only a few times. Its target is unknown. This sample was taken from a study of CD8 T cells in ankylosing spondylitis. Study-level points and caveats: A TCR beta motif of 8 or 9 highly homologous variants appeared characteristic of ankylosing spondylitis blood.

The CDR3 runs to 16 residues. V was pared by 5 bases and J by 0 bases, with 7 bases of the junction left unmatched. TCRdb processed the 5' RACE reads anew with MiXCR; each CDR3 protein has one entry. The sample lists roughly 450,000 distinct CDR3 sequences; roughly a quarter were seen once. The chain uses TRBV12-3 or TRBV12-4 and TRBJ2-7; 10 bases map to TRBD2. The TCR comes from a male donor with ankylosing spondylitis. The material sequenced was blood, either unsorted or a sorted T cell fraction (not recorded which). The CDR3 here is CASSRRTSGHSYEQYF. For the CDR3, the DNA is TGTGCCAGCAGTCGCCGGACTAGCGGACACTCCTACGAGCAGTACTTC.